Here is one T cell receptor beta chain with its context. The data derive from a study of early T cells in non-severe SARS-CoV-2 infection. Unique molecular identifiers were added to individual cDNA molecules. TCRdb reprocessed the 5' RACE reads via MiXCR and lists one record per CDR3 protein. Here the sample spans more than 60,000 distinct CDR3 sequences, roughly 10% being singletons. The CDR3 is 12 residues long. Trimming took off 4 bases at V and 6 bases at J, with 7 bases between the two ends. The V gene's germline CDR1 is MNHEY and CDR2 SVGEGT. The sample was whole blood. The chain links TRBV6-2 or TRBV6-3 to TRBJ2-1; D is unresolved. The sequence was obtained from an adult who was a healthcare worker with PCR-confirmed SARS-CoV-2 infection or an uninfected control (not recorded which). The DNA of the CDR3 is TGTGCCAGCAGTTTCGGGCGCAATGAGCAGTTCTTC. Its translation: CASSFGRNEQFF.